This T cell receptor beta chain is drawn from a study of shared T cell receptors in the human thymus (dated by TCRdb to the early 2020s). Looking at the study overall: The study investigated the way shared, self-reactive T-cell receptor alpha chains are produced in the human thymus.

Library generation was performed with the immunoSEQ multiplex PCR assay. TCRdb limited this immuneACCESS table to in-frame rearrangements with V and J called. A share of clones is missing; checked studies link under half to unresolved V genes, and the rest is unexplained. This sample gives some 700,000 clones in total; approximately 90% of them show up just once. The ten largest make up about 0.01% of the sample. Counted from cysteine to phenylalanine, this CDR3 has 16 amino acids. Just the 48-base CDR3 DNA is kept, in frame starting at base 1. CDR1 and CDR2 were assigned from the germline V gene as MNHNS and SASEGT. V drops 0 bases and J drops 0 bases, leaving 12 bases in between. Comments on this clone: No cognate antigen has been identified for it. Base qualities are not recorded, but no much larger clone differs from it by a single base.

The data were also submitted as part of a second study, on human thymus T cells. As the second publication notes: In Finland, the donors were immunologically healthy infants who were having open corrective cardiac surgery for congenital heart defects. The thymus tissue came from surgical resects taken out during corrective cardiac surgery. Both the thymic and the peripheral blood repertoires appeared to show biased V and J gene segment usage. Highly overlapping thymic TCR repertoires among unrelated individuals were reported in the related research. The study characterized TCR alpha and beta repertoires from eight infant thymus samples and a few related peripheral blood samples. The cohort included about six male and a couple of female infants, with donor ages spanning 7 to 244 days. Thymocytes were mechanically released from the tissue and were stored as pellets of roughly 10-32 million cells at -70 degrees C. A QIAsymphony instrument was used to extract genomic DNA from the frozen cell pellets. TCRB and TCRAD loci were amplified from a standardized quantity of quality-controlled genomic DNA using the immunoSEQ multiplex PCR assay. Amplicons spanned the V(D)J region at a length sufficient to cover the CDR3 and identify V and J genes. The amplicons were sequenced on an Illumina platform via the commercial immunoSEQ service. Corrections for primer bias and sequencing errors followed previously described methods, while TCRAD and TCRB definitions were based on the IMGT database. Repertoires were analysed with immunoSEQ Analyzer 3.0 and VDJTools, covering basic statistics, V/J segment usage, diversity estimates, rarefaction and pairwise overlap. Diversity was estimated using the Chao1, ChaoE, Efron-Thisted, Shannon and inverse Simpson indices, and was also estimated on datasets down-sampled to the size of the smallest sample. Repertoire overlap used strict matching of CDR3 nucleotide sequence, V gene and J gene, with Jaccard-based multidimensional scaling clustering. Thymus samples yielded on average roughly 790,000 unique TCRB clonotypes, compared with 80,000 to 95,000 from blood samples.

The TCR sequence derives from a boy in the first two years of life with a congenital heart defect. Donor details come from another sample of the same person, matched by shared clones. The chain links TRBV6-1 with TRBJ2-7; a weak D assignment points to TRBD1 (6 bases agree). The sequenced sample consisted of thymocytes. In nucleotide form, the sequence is TGTGCCAGCAGTGAAGCGGGGGCAGGGCCCTCCTACGAGCAGTACTTC. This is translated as CASSEAGAGPSYEQYF.